Presented here are 22 T cell receptor beta chains from one specimen sequenced in a study of vaccination and CD4 T cells after COVID-19. The antigens of these receptors remain unknown. Treatment here: approximately 9-day PBMC culture with coronavirus spike peptide pools or control peptides (ViraFEST assay). The Oncomine TCR Beta short-read assay was applied to DNA of cultured CD4+ T cells. TCRdb passed the PCR reads through MiXCR, listing each CDR3 protein once. The sample lists 11,000 or so distinct CDR3 sequences, 47% occurring once. Input material: CD4+ T cells from blood, cultured in vitro. These receptors came from a human donor who had recovered from COVID-19.

In DNA, the CDR3 is TGTGCCAGCAGCAAAGGATATCGGGGGGGCACTGAAGCTTTCTTT. It translates to CASSKGYRGGTEAFF. This chain links TRBV21-1 with TRBJ1-1; the table calls TRBD1, which could not be checked here. TRBV21-1 is noted as a pseudogene. The CDR3 sequence is 15 residues long.

This clonotype turned up a few times. The genes are TRBV20-1 and TRBJ1-1, with 7 bases aligning to TRBD1. The CDR3 spans 14 residues. Germline CDR1 is DFQATT and CDR2 is SNEGSKA (reference sequence). The ends lost 6 bases at V and 4 bases at J; junction bases unmatched: 11. CDR3 region: CSAIPNPGGTEAFF. DNA of the CDR3: TGCAGTGCCATCCCTAATCCAGGGGGCACTGAAGCTTTCTTT.

V gene TRBV19 combines with J gene TRBJ2-2; TRBD1 is a possible D gene (6 bases). Trimming cost V 5 bases and J 4 bases, with 20 bases left between them. The V gene's germline CDR1 is LNHDA and CDR2 SQIVND (reference sequence). This CDR3 contains 17 residues. CDR3 sequence reads: CASSPSSWTVITGELFF. DNA of the CDR3: TGTGCCAGTAGTCCCTCATCATGGACAGTAATCACCGGGGAGCTGTTTTTT.

The V gene is TRBV2, the J gene TRBJ1-1; D not resolved. The CDR3 has 15 amino acids. V was cut by 5 bases and J by 0 bases, with 13 bases left in between. The germline gives CDR1 SNHLY, CDR2 FYNNEI. CDR3 in amino acids: CASSFSSHMNTEAFF. DNA of the CDR3: TGTGCCAGCAGTTTTTCGTCCCACATGAACACTGAAGCTTTCTTT.

J is TRBJ2-5 and V is TRBV29-1; 7 bases line up with TRBD2. Looked up from germline, CDR1 is SQVTM and CDR2 is ANQGSEA. V was pared by 7 bases and J by 9 bases, with 14 bases of the junction left unmatched. This CDR3 spans 13 amino acids. The CDR3 here is CSARDGLVVPQYF. CDR3 sequence (DNA): TGCAGCGCTAGAGACGGACTAGTGGTCCCCCAGTACTTC.

The chain is built from TRBV4-2 and TRBJ1-1; D is unclear. This CDR3 region has 15 residues. Per germline, CDR1 LGHNA and CDR2 YNFKEQ. V lost 0 bases to trimming and J lost 3 bases, with 11 bases between them. CDR3 DNA sequence: TGTGCCAGCAGCCAAGATCGGGAGTCCCACACTGAAGCTTTCTTT. It specifies CASSQDRESHTEAFF.

The chain has TRBV3-1 and TRBJ2-2, with D unclear. The CDR3 totals 12 residues. Per the germline V gene, CDR1 is LGHDT and CDR2 is YNNKEL (reference sequence). The V end was cut by 4 bases, the J end by 7 bases, with 7 bases between. The CDR3 here is CASSPWDGELFF. The CDR3 DNA follows: TGTGCCAGCAGCCCTTGGGACGGGGAGCTGTTTTTT.

The chain couples TRBV20-1 to TRBJ2-3; D is uncertain. Germline V gene data show CDR1 as DFQATT and CDR2 as SNEGSKA (reference sequence). The CDR3 extends over 13 amino acids. V was shortened by 6 bases and J by 1 base, with 11 bases between the two germline ends. The CDR3 DNA follows: TGCAGTGCCGAAACCGGACGCACAGATACGCAGTATTTT. Protein product: CSAETGRTDTQYF.

The chain recombines TRBV11-2 with TRBJ2-4; 8 bases line up with TRBD1. The V gene end was trimmed by 3 bases and the J gene end by 9 bases; junction bases not matched to a gene: 1. Germline V CDR1 and CDR2: SGHAT, FQNNGV. This CDR3 region has 12 residues. CDR3 nucleotide sequence: TGTGCCAGCAGCTTGACAGGGGTCATTCAGTACTTC. Its translation: CASSLTGVIQYF.

This sequence joins TRBV11-1 and TRBJ2-7; D tentatively fits TRBD1 or TRBD2 (6 bases each). Germline V gene sequence: CDR1 SGHAT, CDR2 FQDESV (reference sequence). This CDR3 has 18 amino acids. Between the trimmed V and J ends, which lost 3 bases and 2 bases, there was a span of 23 bases. CDR3 nucleotide sequence: TGTGCCAGCAGCTTTTGGGGGGCCGGAGAACGGGCCACCTACGAGCAGTACTTC. Residues: CASSFWGAGERATYEQYF.

This clonotype was seen a handful of times. The CDR3 is CASRAHTEAFF. The CDR3 nucleotides are TGTGCCAGCAGAGCGCACACTGAAGCTTTCTTT. This sequence joins TRBV12-3 or TRBV12-4 and TRBJ1-1; D unresolved. The CDR3 sequence is 11 residues long. The ends were cut back, 6 bases at V and 3 bases at J, with 5 bases in the middle.

The chain carries TRBV4-2 and TRBJ2-6; possibly TRBD2 for D (6 bases). Germline V gives CDR1 LGHNA, CDR2 YNFKEQ. The CDR3 has 17 amino acids. Trimming left V 0 bases short and J 0 bases short, with 9 bases between. The CDR3 DNA reads as TGTGCCAGCAGCCAAGATTTCGGGAGCTCTGGGGCCAACGTCCTGACTTTC. Translation gives CASSQDFGSSGANVLTF.

This clonotype occurred a few times. The V gene is TRBV6-2 or TRBV6-3, the J gene TRBJ2-7; D is undetermined. This CDR3 is 14 amino acids long. Trimming removed 0 bases at V and 5 bases at J, with 11 bases between. The germline gives CDR1 MNHEY, CDR2 SVGEGT. The CDR3: CASSYSESAHEQYF. CDR3 sequence (DNA): TGTGCCAGCAGTTACTCGGAATCGGCCCACGAGCAGTACTTC.

V is TRBV10-2 and J is TRBJ2-2; D is perhaps TRBD1 (6 bases). Germline CDR1 reads WSHSY; CDR2 reads SAAADI. V dropped 0 bases and J dropped 1 base, with 12 bases sitting between them. The CDR3 is 17 amino acids. CDR3 coding DNA: TGCGCCAGCAGTGAGTCGAGGACAGTGAAGAACACCGGGGAGCTGTTTTTT. Translated, it gives CASSESRTVKNTGELFF.

There are a few counts of this clonotype. V usage is TRBV10-3 and J usage is TRBJ1-2; D remains unclear. Trimming stripped 4 bases from V and 3 bases from J, with 15 bases between. This CDR3 spans 15 amino acids. From germline, CDR1 is ENHRY and CDR2 SYGVKD. CDR3 DNA: TGTGCCATCAGTGGTACGGGTAACAAGGACTATGGCTACACCTTC. The encoded protein is CAISGTGNKDYGYTF.

The table lists this clonotype with a few counts. V usage is TRBV7-8 and J usage is TRBJ2-7, with no clear D. The CDR3 is 13 amino acids. Germline V gives CDR1 SGHVS, CDR2 FQNEAQ. Trimming shortened V by 2 bases and J by 2 bases, and 7 bases separated the two germline ends. In DNA form, the CDR3 reads TGTGCCAGCAGCTTAAACGGAGCCTACGAGCAGTACTTC. Its translation: CASSLNGAYEQYF.

This clonotype was recorded a few times. The chain combines TRBV19 with TRBJ2-7; no firm D call. Trimming left V 7 bases short and J 3 bases short, with 25 bases between. The CDR3 loop spans 17 amino acids. The V gene's germline CDR1 is LNHDA and CDR2 SQIVND (reference sequence). In DNA, the CDR3 is TGTGCCAGTACGCAAACCGCTCAAAGCCCATTAGTCTACGAGCAGTACTTC. Encoded protein: CASTQTAQSPLVYEQYF.

The chain links TRBV20-1 to TRBJ2-5; D might be TRBD2 (6 bases). Germline V gene data show CDR1 as DFQATT and CDR2 as SNEGSKA (reference sequence). V was shortened by 0 bases and J by 2 bases, with 13 bases between the two germline ends. The CDR3 consists of 15 residues. CDR3 residues: CSAREGAGLQETQYF. CDR3 nucleotides: TGCAGTGCTAGAGAAGGGGCGGGACTGCAAGAGACCCAGTACTTC.

This clonotype occurred a few times. The rearrangement links TRBV15 to TRBJ2-3, with D possibly TRBD1 on 5 matching bases. The length of the CDR3 is 15 residues. Trimming removed 5 bases from V and 3 bases from J, with 15 bases in between. In germline, CDR1 is LNHNV, CDR2 YYDKDF (reference sequence). The chain's CDR3 is CATSQSGQGTDTQYF. CDR3 in DNA: TGTGCCACCAGCCAATCAGGGCAGGGAACAGATACGCAGTATTTT. Drawing the rest from reference TRBV15 and TRBJ2-3, the complete variable domain is DAMVIQNPRYQVTQFGKPVTLSCSQTLNHNVMYWYQQKSSQAPKLLFHYYDKDFNNEADTPDNFQSRRPNTSFCFLDIRSPGLGDTAMYLCATSQSGQGTDTQYFGPGTRLTVL.

This clonotype was found a few times. The V call is TRBV6-5, the J call TRBJ2-3; D gene unclear. This CDR3 contains 16 residues. Germline CDR1 MNHEY, CDR2 SVGAGI. Trimming took 0 bases from V and 4 from J, leaving 14 bases between them. CDR3 protein: CASSYSGPVLADTQYF. Written as DNA, the CDR3 is TGTGCCAGCAGTTACTCCGGGCCCGTCCTGGCAGATACGCAGTATTTT.

This clonotype was detected a few times. The gene calls are TRBV6-2 or TRBV6-3 and TRBJ2-5; no firm D call. CDR3 length equals 14 residues. The V end was cut by 6 bases, the J end by 2 bases, with 13 bases between. Germline CDR1 is MNHEY and CDR2 is SVGEGT. The CDR3 nucleotides are TGTGCCAGCAGCATGCACGTGGAACAAGAGACCCAGTACTTC. Encoded protein: CASSMHVEQETQYF.

The J gene is TRBJ2-5, the V gene TRBV5-4, with 13 bases lining up with TRBD2. The trim removed 4 bases at V and 2 bases at J, leaving 2 bases unmatched. The CDR3 totals 15 residues. The V gene's germline CDR1 is SGHNT and CDR2 YYREEE (reference sequence). The CDR3 protein is CASSRLAGGQETQYF. The CDR3 nucleotides read TGTGCCAGCAGCAGACTAGCGGGAGGTCAAGAGACCCAGTACTTC. The full variable domain, with the rest looked up from reference TRBV5-4 and TRBJ2-5, is ETGVTQSPTHLIKTRGQQVTLRCSSQSGHNTVSWYQQALGQGPQFIFQYYREEENGRGNFPPRFSGLQFPNYSSELNVNALELDDSALYLCASSRLAGGQETQYFGPGTRLLVL.